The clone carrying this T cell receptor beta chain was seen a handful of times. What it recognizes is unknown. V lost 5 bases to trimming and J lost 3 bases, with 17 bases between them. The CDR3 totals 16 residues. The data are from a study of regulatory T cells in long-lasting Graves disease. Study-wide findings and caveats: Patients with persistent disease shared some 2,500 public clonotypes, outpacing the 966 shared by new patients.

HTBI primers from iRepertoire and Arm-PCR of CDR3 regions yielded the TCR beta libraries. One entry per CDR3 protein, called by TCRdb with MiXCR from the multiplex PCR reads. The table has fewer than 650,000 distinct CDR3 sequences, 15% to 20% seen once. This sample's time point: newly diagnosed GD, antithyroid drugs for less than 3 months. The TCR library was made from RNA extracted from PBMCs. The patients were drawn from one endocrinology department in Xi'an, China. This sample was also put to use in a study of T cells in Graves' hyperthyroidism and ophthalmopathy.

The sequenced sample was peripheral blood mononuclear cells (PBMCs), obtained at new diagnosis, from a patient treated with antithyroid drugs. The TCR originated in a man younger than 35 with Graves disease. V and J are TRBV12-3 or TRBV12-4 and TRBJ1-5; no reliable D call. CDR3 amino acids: CASSQTRPLPNQPQHF. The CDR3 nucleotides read TGTGCCAGCAGTCAGACGCGACCGTTGCCCAATCAGCCCCAGCATTTT.